This TCR beta chain was recorded in a study of regulatory T cells in long-lasting Graves disease. CDR1 is MDHEN, CDR2 SYDVKM, per germline. V was pared by 5 bases and J by 7 bases, with 9 bases of the junction left unmatched. The CDR3 runs 15 residues. The time point: persistent/refractory GD, antithyroid drugs over 5 years with positive TRAb. Preparation of the TCR library used RNA extracted from PBMCs. Combining iRepertoire HTBI primers with Arm-PCR of CDR3 regions, the authors built TCR beta libraries. TCRdb re-derived calls from the multiplex PCR reads in MiXCR, one entry per CDR3 protein. This table holds some 470,000 distinct CDR3 sequences, around a fifth found once. This clonotype appeared many times.

This chain joins TRBV28 and TRBJ2-4; 9 nucleotides align to TRBD1. The sequence was obtained from a female donor with Graves disease. Source: peripheral blood mononuclear cells (PBMCs), taken when the disease was refractory, from a patient treated with antithyroid drugs. CDR3: CASSTPGQGRNIQYF. DNA for the CDR3: TGTGCCAGCAGTACACCGGGACAGGGTAGGAACATTCAGTACTTC.